This T cell receptor (beta chain) derives from a study of cytomegalovirus exposure and HLA in healthy donors. The V and J ends lost 1 base and 7 bases respectively, with 12 bases between them. Looked up from germline, CDR1 is SGHRS and CDR2 is YFSETQ. This CDR3 comprises 15 residues. Primers included in the PCR were 60 Vbeta and 13 Jbeta primers. Profiling relied on immunoSEQ multiplex PCR, and the TCRdb table lists in-frame clones only, not all of them. The sample lists 90,000 to 150,000 clones, roughly 80% occurring once. This receptor was identified in a woman aged 25 to 45 in good health and CMV-seropositive. The gene calls are TRBV5-1 and TRBJ1-6; D is possibly TRBD1 (5 bases). The sequenced material came from PBMCs. CDR3 coding DNA: TGCGCCAGCAGCTTGTTCGGGGGATCGAATTCACCCCTCCACTTT. Translation: CASSLFGGSNSPLHF.